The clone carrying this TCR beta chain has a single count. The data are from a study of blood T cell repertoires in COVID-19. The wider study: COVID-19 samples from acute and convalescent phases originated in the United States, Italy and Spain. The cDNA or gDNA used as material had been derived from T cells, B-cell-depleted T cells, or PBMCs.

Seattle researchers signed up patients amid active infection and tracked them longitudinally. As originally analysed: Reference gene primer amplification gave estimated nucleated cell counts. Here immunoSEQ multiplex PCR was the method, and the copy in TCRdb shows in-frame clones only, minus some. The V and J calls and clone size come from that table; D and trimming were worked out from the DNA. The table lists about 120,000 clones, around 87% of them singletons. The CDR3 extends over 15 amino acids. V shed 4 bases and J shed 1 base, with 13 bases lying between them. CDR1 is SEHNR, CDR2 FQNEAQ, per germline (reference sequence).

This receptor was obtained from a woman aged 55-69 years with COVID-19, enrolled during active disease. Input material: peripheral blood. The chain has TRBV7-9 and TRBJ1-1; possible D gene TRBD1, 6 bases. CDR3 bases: TGTGCCAGCAGCTGGGGGGGACAAACGAACACTGAAGCTTTCTTT. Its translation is CASSWGGQTNTEAFF.